The 7 T cell receptor beta chains reported below all come from one sample, sequenced in a study of OX40 agonist ivuxolimab in advanced cancers. The repertoire was sequenced with immunoSEQ multiplex PCR; TCRdb's copy has only in-frame clones and lacks some. The data contain 72,000 or so clones, around nine tenths of them seen just once; the ten biggest clones take up 0.86%. The sequenced sample was CD4+ or CD8+ T cells sorted from blood, obtained in a trial of the OX40 agonist ivuxolimab. The receptor source for this set is an adult with an advanced solid tumor such as melanoma, head and neck, liver or kidney cancer.

The chain uses TRBV7-2 and TRBJ1-2, with D possibly matching TRBD1 (6 bases). Trimming removed 6 bases from V and 4 bases from J, with 15 bases in between. The germline V gene has CDR1 SGHTA and CDR2 FQGNSA. The CDR3 is made up of 14 amino acids. This chain's CDR3 is CASSLSGTPYGYTF. In DNA, the CDR3 is TGTGCCAGCAGTTTATCCGGGACACCCTATGGCTACACCTTC.

The rearrangement uses TRBV7-2 and TRBJ1-5; D not certain. Germline CDR1 is SGHTA and CDR2 is FQGNSA. Trimming removed 3 bases at V and 0 bases at J, with 6 bases between. The CDR3 sequence is 14 residues long. CDR3 loop: CASSFGYSNQPQHF. The CDR3, as DNA: TGTGCCAGCAGCTTTGGTTATAGCAATCAGCCCCAGCATTTT.

This clone was detected once. Other DNA variants within this sample encode the same CDR3. The J gene is TRBJ1-3, the V gene TRBV5-1, with 7 bases identical to TRBD1. The CDR3 contains 15 residues. Germline values: CDR1 SGHRS, CDR2 YFSETQ. The trim removed 4 bases at V and 0 bases at J, leaving 4 bases unmatched. The CDR3 protein is CASSPRTGSGNTIYF. The CDR3 DNA reads TGCGCCAGCAGCCCGCGGACAGGCTCTGGAAACACCATATATTTT.

The chain recombines TRBV5-1 with TRBJ2-1; D is perhaps TRBD2 (5 bases). The CDR3 has 16 amino acids. V lost 2 bases and J lost 0, with 12 bases in between. Germline loops: CDR1 SGHRS, CDR2 YFSETQ. The CDR3 nucleotides read TGCGCCAGCAGCTTACGGACTTCCCGCTCCTACAATGAGCAGTTCTTC. This gives the protein CASSLRTSRSYNEQFF.

This clone was seen just once. This rearrangement joins TRBV7-3 to TRBJ2-7; TRBD1 or TRBD2 may be the D gene (6 bases each). The germline gives CDR1 SGHTA, CDR2 FQGTGA. V shed 2 bases and J shed 4 bases, with 12 bases lying between them. The CDR3 covers 14 residues. The DNA of the CDR3 is TGTGCCAGCAGCTTAGGCAGGGGAGGTTACGAGCAGTACTTC. This encodes CASSLGRGGYEQYF.

The table lists this clone with a few counts. This CDR3 is also generated by other DNA sequences in the sample. The chain employs TRBV11-2 and TRBJ2-5; 9 bases fit TRBD2. Per the germline V gene, CDR1 is SGHAT and CDR2 is FQNNGV. V lost 1 base to trimming and J lost 2 bases; unmatched junction nucleotides: 5. The CDR3 extends over 16 amino acids. The CDR3 DNA follows: TGTGCCAGCAGCTTAGTCGGTAGCGGGGGACAAGAGACCCAGTACTTC. As protein: CASSLVGSGGQETQYF.

The genes are TRBV6-5 and TRBJ1-6; D call uncertain. CDR1 and CDR2 (germline): MNHEY, SVGAGI. There are 12 residues in the CDR3. Trimming pared 2 bases from V and 7 bases from J, leaving 3 bases between. The CDR3 coding sequence is TGTGCCAGCAGTTACACGAATTCACCCCTCCACTTT. It codes for CASSYTNSPLHF.